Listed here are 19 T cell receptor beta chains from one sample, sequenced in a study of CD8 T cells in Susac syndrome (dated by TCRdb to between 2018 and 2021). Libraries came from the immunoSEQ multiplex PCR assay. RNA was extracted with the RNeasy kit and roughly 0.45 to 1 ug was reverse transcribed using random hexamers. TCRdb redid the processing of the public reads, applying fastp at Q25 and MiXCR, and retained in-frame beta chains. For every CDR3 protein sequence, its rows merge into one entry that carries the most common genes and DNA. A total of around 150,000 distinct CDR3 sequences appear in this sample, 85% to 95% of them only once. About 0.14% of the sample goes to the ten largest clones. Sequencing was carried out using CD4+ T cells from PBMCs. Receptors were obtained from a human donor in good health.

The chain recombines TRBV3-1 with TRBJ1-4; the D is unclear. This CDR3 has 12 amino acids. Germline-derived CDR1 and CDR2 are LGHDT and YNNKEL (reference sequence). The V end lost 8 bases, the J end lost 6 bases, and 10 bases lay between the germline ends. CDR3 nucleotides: TGTGCCAGCCGGGCCGCGGATGAAAAACTGTTTTTT. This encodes CASRAADEKLFF.

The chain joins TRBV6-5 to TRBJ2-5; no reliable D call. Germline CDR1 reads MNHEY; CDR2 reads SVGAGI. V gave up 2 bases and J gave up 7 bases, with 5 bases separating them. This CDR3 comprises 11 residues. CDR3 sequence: CASSYGGTQYF. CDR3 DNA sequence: TGTGCCAGCAGTTACGGTGGGACCCAGTACTTC.

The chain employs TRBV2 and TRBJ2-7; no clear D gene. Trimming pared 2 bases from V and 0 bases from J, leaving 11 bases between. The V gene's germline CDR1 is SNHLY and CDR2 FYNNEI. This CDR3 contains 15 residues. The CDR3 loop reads CASSERVRSSYEQYF. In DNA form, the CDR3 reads TGTGCCAGCAGTGAAAGAGTAAGAAGCTCCTACGAGCAGTACTTC.

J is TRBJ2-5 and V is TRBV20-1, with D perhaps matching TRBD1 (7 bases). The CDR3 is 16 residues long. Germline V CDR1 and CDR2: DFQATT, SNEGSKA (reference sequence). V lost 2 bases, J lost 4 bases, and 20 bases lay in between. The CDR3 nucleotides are TGCAGTGCTAGACCCAGGGGGGTTACGGCTCTAGAGACCCAGTACTTC. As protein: CSARPRGVTALETQYF.

CDR3 sequence (DNA): TGTGCCACCGGACTAGCGGGTCATGTTGGCGAGCAGTACTTC. Amino acids: CATGLAGHVGEQYF. V is TRBV7-2 and J is TRBJ2-7; 11 bases fit TRBD2. Germline lookup yields CDR1 SGHTA and CDR2 FQGNSA. This CDR3 has 14 residues. The V segment lost 10 bases and the J segment 6 bases; nucleotides outside the gene matches: 11.

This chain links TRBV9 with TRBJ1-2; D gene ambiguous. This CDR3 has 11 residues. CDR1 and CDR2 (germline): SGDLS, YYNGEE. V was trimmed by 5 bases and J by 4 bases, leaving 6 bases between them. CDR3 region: CASRSTYGYTF. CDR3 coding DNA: TGTGCCAGCAGGTCCACCTATGGCTACACCTTC.

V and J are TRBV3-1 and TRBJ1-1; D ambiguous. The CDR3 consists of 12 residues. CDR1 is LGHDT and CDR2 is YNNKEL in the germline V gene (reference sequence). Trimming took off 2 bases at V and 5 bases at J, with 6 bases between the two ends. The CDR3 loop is CASSQWRTEAFF. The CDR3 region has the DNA TGTGCCAGCAGCCAATGGCGAACTGAAGCTTTCTTT.

The CDR3 region has the DNA TGTGCCAGCAGCTTAGATCCGGCGGGGGGGCCATATACGCAGTATTTT. Its translation: CASSLDPAGGPYTQYF. The V and J genes are TRBV11-3 and TRBJ2-3, with 9 positions matching TRBD2. CDR1 is SGHNT and CDR2 is YENEEA in the germline V gene. The CDR3 is 16 amino acids. V was pared by 0 bases and J by 7 bases, with 8 bases of the junction left unmatched.

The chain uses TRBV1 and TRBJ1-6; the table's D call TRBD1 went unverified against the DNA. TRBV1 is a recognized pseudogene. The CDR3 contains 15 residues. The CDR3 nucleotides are TGCACCAGCAGCCTCAGGACCCGGGGAAATTCACCCCTCCACTTT. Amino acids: CTSSLRTRGNSPLHF.

Here the CDR3 DNA reads TGTGCCAGCAGCTTCTCTCTTGGGGGGACTGAAGCTTTCTTT. Translation: CASSFSLGGTEAFF. This sequence joins TRBV5-8 and TRBJ1-1; a weak D match, TRBD1 (5 bases). This CDR3 has 14 amino acids. V dropped 2 bases and J dropped 5 bases, with 13 bases sitting between them. Germline CDR1 SGHTS, CDR2 YDEGEE.

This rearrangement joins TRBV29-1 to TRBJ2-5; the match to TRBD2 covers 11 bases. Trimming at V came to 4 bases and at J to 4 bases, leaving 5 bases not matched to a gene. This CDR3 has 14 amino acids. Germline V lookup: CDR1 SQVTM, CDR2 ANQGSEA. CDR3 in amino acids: CSVVGSGGGETQYF. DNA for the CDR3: TGCAGCGTTGTGGGTAGCGGGGGGGGAGAGACCCAGTACTTC. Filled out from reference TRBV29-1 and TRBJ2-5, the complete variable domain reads SAVISQKPSRDICQRGTSLTIQCQVDSQVTMMFWYRQQPGQSLTLIATANQGSEATYESGFVIDKFPISRPNLTFSTLTVSNMSPEDSSIYLCSVVGSGGGETQYFGPGTRLLVL.

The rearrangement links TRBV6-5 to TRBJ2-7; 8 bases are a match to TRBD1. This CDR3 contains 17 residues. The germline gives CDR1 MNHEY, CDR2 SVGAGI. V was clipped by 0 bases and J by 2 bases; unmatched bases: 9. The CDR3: CASSYSEGGQGTYEQYF. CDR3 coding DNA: TGTGCCAGCAGTTACTCCGAAGGCGGACAGGGAACCTACGAGCAGTACTTC.

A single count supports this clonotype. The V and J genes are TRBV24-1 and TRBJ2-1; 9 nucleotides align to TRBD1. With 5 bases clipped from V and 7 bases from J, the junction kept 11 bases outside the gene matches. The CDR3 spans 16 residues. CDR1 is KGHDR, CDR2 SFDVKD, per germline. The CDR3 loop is CATSGTGAGAVNEQFF. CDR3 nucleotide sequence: TGTGCCACCAGTGGGACAGGGGCCGGCGCTGTGAATGAGCAGTTCTTC.

DNA of the CDR3: TGTGCCAGCAGCCAAGAACCCTACGAGCAGTACTTC. Its protein is CASSQEPYEQYF. The V call is TRBV3-1, the J call TRBJ2-7; D uncertain. Deletions cut 0 bases from V and 2 bases from J, with 2 bases between. The CDR3 is made up of 12 amino acids. Germline lookup yields CDR1 LGHDT and CDR2 YNNKEL (reference sequence).

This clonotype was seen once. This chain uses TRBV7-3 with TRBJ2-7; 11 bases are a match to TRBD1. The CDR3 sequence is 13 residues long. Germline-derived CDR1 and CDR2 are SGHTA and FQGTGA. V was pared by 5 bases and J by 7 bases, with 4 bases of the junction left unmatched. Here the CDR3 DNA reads TGTGCCAGCAGCAACCGGGACAGGGGGGAGCAGTACTTC. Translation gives CASSNRDRGEQYF.

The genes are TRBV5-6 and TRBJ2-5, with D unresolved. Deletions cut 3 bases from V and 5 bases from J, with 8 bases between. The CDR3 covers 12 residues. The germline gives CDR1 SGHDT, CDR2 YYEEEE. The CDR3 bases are TGTGCCAGCAGCTGGGCGGAGGAGACCCAGTACTTC. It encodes CASSWAEETQYF. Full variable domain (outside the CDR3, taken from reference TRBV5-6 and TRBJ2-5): DAGVTQSPTHLIKTRGQQVTLRCSPKSGHDTVSWYQQALGQGPQFIFQYYEEEERQRGNFPDRFSGHQFPNYSSELNVNALLLGDSALYLCASSWAEETQYFGPGTRLLVL.

The CDR3 loop is CASSLDANTEAFF. The CDR3 bases are TGTGCCAGCAGTTTAGATGCGAACACTGAAGCTTTCTTT. The V call is TRBV12-3 or TRBV12-4, the J call TRBJ1-1; no clear D. V shed 1 base and J shed 1 base, with 4 bases lying between them. This CDR3 has 13 amino acids.

For the CDR3, the DNA is TGTGCCAGCAGGGACAGGGGGTTATCCTACGAGCAGTACTTC. Protein: CASRDRGLSYEQYF. The rearrangement uses TRBV6-6 and TRBJ2-7; 10 nucleotides match TRBD1. Germline V lookup: CDR1 MNHNY, CDR2 SVGAGI (reference sequence). V was clipped by 6 bases and J by 1 base; unmatched bases: 3. The CDR3 has 14 residues.

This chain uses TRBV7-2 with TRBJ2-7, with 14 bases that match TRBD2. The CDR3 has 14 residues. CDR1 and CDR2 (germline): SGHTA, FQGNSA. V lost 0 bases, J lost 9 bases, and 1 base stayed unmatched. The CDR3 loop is CASSLAGTSGGQYF. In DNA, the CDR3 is TGTGCCAGCAGCTTAGCCGGGACTAGCGGGGGGCAGTACTTC.